This T cell receptor beta chain came from a study of beta chain features in type 1 diabetes. Overall study results and limits: Among all four CD4+ subsets, Type 1 diabetes patients had TCRB CDR3s that were moderately but significantly shorter.

Expressed TCRB transcripts got sequenced, as all isolated RNA was reverse transcribed. Produced via immunoSEQ multiplex PCR; TCRdb's table is partial and in-frame only. The profile covers 200,000 to 300,000 clones, with roughly 11% appearing a single time and around 0.018% taken by the ten largest. Concerning this clone: Its target is not known.

Per germline, CDR1 SGHRS and CDR2 YFSETQ. Trimming removed 2 bases at V and 3 bases at J, with 12 bases between. CDR3 size: 16 residues. The clonotype originates from a man aged 30 to 39 with type 1 diabetes. This chain links TRBV5-1 with TRBJ2-6, with D unresolved. The sequencing input was naive CD4+ T cells from blood. This CDR3 is CASSFVAVRGANVLTF. The CDR3 region has the DNA TGCGCCAGCAGCTTTGTCGCGGTCCGTGGGGCCAACGTCCTGACTTTC.